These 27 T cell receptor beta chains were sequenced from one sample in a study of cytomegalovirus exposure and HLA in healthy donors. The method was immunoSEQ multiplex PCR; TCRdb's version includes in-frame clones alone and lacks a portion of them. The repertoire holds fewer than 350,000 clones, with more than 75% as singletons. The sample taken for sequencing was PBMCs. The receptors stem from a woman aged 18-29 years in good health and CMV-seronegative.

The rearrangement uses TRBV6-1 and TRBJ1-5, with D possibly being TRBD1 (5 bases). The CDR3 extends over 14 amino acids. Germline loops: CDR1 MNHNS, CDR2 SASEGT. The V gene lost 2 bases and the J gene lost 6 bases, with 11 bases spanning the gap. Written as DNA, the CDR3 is TGTGCCAGCAGTGAATCAGGGCTTATTCAGCCCCAGCATTTT. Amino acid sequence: CASSESGLIQPQHF.

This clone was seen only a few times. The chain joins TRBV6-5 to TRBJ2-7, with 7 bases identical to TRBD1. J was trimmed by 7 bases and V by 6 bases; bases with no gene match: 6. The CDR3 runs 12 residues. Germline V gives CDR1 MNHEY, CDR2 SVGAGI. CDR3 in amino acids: CASSLTGEEQYF. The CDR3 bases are TGTGCCAGCAGCCTCACAGGGGAGGAGCAGTACTTC.

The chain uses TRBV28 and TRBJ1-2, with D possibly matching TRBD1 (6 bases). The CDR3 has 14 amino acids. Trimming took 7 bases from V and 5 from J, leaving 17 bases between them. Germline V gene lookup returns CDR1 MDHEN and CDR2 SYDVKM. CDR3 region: CASNTGIRMYGYTF. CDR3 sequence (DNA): TGTGCCAGCAATACAGGGATCAGGATGTATGGCTACACCTTC.

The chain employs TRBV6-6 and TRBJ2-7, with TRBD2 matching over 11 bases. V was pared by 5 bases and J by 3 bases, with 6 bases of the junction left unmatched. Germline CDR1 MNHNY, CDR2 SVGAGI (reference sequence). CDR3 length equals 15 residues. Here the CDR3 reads CASSPIAGGVYEQYF. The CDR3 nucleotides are TGTGCCAGCAGTCCTATAGCGGGAGGGGTCTACGAGCAGTACTTC.

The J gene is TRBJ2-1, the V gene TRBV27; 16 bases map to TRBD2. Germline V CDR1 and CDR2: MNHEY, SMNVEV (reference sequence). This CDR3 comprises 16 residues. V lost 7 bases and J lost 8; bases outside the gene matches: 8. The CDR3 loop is CASNHFGTSGRDEQFF. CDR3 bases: TGTGCCAGCAACCACTTCGGGACTAGCGGGAGGGATGAGCAGTTCTTC.

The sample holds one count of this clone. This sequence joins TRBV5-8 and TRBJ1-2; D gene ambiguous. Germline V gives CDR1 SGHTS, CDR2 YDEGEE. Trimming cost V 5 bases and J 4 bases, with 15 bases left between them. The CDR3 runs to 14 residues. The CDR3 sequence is CASSGGRIIYGYTF. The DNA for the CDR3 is TGTGCCAGCAGTGGCGGCCGGATCATCTATGGCTACACCTTC.

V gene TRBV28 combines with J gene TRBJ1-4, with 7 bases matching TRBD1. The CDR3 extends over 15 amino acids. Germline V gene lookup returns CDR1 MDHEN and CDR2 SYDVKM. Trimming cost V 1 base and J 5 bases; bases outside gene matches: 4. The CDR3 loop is CASSLSTGVNEKLFF. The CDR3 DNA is TGTGCCAGCAGTTTATCAACAGGGGTAAATGAAAAACTGTTTTTT.

This CDR3 reads CASSHLPRGRGYGYTF. The DNA for the CDR3 is TGCGCCAGCAGCCACCTACCCAGGGGCAGGGGCTATGGCTACACCTTC. J is TRBJ1-2 and V is TRBV4-1; D perhaps matches TRBD1 (6 bases). This CDR3 is 16 amino acids long. In germline, CDR1 is MGHRA, CDR2 YSYEKL. V lost 3 bases and J 4 bases, leaving 18 bases between the germline ends.

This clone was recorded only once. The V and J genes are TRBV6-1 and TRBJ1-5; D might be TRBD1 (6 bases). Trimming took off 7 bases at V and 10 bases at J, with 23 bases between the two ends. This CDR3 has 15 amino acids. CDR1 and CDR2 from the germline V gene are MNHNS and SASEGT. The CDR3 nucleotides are TGTGCCAGCAAATCAACCCAAGGGCGGGGGGGCCCCCAGCATTTT. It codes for CASKSTQGRGGPQHF.

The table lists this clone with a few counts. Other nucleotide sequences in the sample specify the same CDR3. The chain's CDR3 is CASSFTGGTEAFF. DNA for the CDR3: TGTGCCAGCAGCTTTACAGGGGGGACTGAAGCTTTCTTT. The V and J genes are TRBV5-4 and TRBJ1-1; 8 bases agree with TRBD1. Germline CDR1 and CDR2: SGHNT and YYREEE (reference sequence). CDR3 length: 13 amino acids. The junction had 2 bases not matched to a gene; V was cut back by 2 bases and J by 5 bases.

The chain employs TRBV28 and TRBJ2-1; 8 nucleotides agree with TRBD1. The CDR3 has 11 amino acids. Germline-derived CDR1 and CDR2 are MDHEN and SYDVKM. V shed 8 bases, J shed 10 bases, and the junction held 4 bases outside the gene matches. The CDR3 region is CASGQGEEQFF. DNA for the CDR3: TGTGCCAGCGGACAGGGAGAAGAGCAGTTCTTC. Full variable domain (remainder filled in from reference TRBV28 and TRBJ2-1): DVKVTQSSRYLVKRTGEKVFLECVQDMDHENMFWYRQDPGLGLRLIYFSYDVKMKEKGDIPEGYSVSREKKERFSLILESASTNQTSMYLCASGQGEEQFFGPGTRLTVL.

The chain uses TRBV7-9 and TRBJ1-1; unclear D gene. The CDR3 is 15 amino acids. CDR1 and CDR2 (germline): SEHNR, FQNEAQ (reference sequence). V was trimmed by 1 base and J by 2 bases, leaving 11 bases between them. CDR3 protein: CASSLDPGINTEAFF. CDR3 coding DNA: TGTGCCAGCAGCTTAGACCCCGGGATTAACACTGAAGCTTTCTTT.

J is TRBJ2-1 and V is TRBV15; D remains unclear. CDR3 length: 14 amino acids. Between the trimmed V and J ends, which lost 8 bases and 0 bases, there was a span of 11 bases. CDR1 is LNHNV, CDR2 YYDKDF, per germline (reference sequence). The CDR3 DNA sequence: TGTGCCACCTCTCCCAGAAGCTCCTACAATGAGCAGTTCTTC. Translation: CATSPRSSYNEQFF.

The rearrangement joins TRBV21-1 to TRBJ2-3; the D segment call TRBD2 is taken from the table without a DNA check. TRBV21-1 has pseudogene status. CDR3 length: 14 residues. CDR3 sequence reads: CASRVGGFTDTQYF. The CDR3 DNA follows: TGTGCCAGCAGGGTCGGCGGCTTCACAGATACGCAGTATTTT.

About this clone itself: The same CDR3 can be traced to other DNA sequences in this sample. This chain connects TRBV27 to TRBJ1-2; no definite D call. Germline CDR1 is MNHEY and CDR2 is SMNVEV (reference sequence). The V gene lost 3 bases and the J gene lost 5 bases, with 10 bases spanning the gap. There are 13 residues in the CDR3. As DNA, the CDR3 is TGTGCCAGCAGTTTTGGGCCAAATTATGGCTACACCTTC. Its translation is CASSFGPNYGYTF.

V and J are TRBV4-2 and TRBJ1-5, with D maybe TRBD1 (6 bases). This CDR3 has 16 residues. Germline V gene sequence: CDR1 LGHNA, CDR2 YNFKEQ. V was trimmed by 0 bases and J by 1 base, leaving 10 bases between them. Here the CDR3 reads CASSQDTGNSNQPQHF. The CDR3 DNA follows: TGTGCCAGCAGCCAAGATACAGGGAACAGCAATCAGCCCCAGCATTTT.

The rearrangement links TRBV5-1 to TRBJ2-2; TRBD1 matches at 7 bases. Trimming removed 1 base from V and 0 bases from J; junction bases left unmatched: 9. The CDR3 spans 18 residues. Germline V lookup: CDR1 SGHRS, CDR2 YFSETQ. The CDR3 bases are TGCGCCAGCAGCTTGCGGGACAGCACTCATTCGAACACCGGGGAGCTGTTTTTT. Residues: CASSLRDSTHSNTGELFF.

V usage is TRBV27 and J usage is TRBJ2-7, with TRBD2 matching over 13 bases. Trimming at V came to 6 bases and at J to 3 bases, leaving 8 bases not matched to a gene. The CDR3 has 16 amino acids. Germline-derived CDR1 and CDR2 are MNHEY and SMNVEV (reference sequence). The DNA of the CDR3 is TGTGCCAGCAGGAGACAAGGACTAGCGGGAGACTACGAGCAGTACTTC. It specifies CASRRQGLAGDYEQYF.

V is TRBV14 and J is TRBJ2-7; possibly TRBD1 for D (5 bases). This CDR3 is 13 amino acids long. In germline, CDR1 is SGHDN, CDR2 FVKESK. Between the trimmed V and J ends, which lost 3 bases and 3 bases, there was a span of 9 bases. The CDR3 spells CASSQTDLYEQYF. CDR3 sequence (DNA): TGTGCCAGCAGCCAGACAGACCTCTACGAGCAGTACTTC.

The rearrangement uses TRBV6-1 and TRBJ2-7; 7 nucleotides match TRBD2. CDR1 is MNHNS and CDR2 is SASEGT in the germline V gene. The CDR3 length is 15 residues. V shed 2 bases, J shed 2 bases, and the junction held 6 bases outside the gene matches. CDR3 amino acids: CASSETSVTPYEQYF. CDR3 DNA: TGTGCCAGCAGTGAAACTAGCGTAACTCCCTACGAGCAGTACTTC.

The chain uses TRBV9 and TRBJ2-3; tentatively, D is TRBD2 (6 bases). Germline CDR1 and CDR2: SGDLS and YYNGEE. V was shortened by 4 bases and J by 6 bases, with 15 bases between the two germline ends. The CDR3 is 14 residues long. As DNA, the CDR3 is TGTGCCAGCAGCCCCGCGGGGCCCGGGGATACGCAGTATTTT. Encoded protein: CASSPAGPGDTQYF.

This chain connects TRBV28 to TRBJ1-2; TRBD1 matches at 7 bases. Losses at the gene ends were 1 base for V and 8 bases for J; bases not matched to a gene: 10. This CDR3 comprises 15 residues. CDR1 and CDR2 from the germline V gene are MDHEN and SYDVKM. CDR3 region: CASSLSGTEEWGYTF. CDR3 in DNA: TGTGCCAGCAGTTTATCCGGGACAGAAGAGTGGGGCTACACCTTC.

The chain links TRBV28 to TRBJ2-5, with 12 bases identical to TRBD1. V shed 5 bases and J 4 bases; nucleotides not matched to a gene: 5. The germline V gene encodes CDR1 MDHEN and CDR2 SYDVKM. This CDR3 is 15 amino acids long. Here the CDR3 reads CASSPGQGARETQYF. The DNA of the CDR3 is TGTGCCAGCAGTCCGGGACAGGGGGCACGAGAGACCCAGTACTTC.

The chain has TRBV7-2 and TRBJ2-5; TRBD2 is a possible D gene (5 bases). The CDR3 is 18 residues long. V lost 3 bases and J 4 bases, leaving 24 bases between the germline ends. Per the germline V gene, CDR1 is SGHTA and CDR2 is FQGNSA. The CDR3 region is CASSFIHGRIHGGETQYF. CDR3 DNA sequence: TGTGCCAGCAGCTTCATCCACGGACGGATCCACGGAGGAGAGACCCAGTACTTC. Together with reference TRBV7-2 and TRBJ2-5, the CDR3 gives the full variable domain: GAGVSQSPSNKVTEKGKDVELRCDPISGHTALYWYRQSLGQGLEFLIYFQGNSAPDKSGLPSDRFSAERTGGSVSTLTIQRTQQEDSAVYLCASSFIHGRIHGGETQYFGPGTRLLVL.

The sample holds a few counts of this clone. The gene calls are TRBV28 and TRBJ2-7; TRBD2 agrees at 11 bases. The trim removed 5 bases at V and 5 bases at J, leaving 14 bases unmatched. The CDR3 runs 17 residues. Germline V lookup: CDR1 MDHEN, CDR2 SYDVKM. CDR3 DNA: TGTGCCAGCAGTCTCTTTAGCGGGAGGGCCCTAGACCACGAGCAGTACTTC. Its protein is CASSLFSGRALDHEQYF.

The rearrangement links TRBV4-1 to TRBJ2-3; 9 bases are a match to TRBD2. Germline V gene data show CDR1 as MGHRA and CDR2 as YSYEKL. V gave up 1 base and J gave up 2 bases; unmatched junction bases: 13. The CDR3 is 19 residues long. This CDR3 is CASSQGKSLAGPHTDTQYF. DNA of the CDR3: TGCGCCAGCAGCCAAGGAAAGTCCCTAGCGGGACCGCACACAGATACGCAGTATTTT.

The CDR3 region is CASSHISTGVRGYTF. CDR3 in DNA: TGTGCCAGCAGTCACATATCGACAGGGGTGCGAGGCTACACCTTC. The chain employs TRBV6-1 and TRBJ1-2, with 8 bases matching TRBD1. CDR1 and CDR2 from the germline V gene are MNHNS and SASEGT. V trimming: 5 bases; J trimming: 8 bases; junction bases outside the gene matches: 13. The CDR3 is 15 amino acids.